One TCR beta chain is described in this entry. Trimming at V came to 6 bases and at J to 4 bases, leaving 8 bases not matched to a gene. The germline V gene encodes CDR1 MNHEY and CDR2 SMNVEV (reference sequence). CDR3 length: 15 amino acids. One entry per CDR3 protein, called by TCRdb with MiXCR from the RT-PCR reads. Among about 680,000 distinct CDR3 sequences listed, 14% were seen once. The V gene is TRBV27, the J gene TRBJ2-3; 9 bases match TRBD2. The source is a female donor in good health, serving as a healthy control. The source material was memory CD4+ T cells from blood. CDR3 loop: CASRKRGDDADTQYF. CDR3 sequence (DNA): TGTGCCAGCAGAAAGCGGGGGGACGATGCAGATACGCAGTATTTT.